These 21 T cell receptor beta chains originate from one sample sequenced in a study of blood T cell repertoires in COVID-19. Clones were sequenced by immunoSEQ multiplex PCR, and TCRdb holds only the in-frame ones, with some missing. Among roughly 77,000 clones, 80% were seen once, and the ten largest hold 4.5% to 5.5%. The specimen was peripheral blood. All receptors derive from a woman aged 70-85 years with acute or convalescent COVID-19.

The chain couples TRBV2 to TRBJ1-2; D perhaps matches TRBD1 (6 bases). This CDR3 has 14 residues. Germline V lookup: CDR1 SNHLY, CDR2 FYNNEI. Between the trimmed V and J ends, which lost 3 bases and 8 bases, there was a span of 16 bases. As DNA, the CDR3 is TGTGCCAGCAGTGACTTCGTGGGGGCTGGGGGCTACACCTTC. This translates into CASSDFVGAGGYTF. Together with reference TRBV2 and TRBJ1-2, the CDR3 gives the full variable domain: EPEVTQTPSHQVTQMGQEVILRCVPISNHLYFYWYRQILGQKVEFLVSFYNNEISEKSEIFDDQFSVERPDGSNFTLKIRSTKLEDSAMYFCASSDFVGAGGYTFGSGTRLTVV.

V usage is TRBV6-1 and J usage is TRBJ1-1; D not resolved. The CDR3 has 14 residues. Germline-derived CDR1 and CDR2 are MNHNS and SASEGT. V was clipped by 3 bases and J by 0 bases, with 8 bases between them. The CDR3 nucleotides read TGTGCCAGCAGTGACACGACTTTGAACACTGAAGCTTTCTTT. Protein: CASSDTTLNTEAFF.

V usage is TRBV28 and J usage is TRBJ2-5; 13 bases are a match to TRBD2. V lost 1 base and J lost 5; bases outside the gene matches: 10. Germline V lookup: CDR1 MDHEN, CDR2 SYDVKM. There are 18 residues in the CDR3. This CDR3 reads CASSLLGRTSGGRETQYF. CDR3 DNA sequence: TGTGCCAGCAGTTTATTAGGGAGGACTAGCGGGGGCCGGGAGACCCAGTACTTC.

The gene calls are TRBV12-3 or TRBV12-4 and TRBJ2-7; a possible D gene is TRBD1 (7 bases). V was clipped by 3 bases and J by 5 bases, with 11 bases between them. The CDR3 has 13 amino acids. CDR3 region: CASSFAGGHEQYF. Here the CDR3 DNA reads TGTGCCAGCAGTTTTGCAGGGGGGCACGAGCAGTACTTC.

The chain links TRBV7-3 to TRBJ2-6, with 9 bases identical to TRBD1. The length of the CDR3 is 18 residues. V lost 5 bases and J lost 0; bases outside the gene matches: 8. The germline CDR1 and CDR2 sequences are SGHTA and FQGTGA. Here the CDR3 DNA reads TGTGCCAGCAGCGCACGGGACAGGGCCAGCTCTGGGGCCAACGTCCTGACTTTC. As protein: CASSARDRASSGANVLTF.

The chain links TRBV6-1 to TRBJ1-3; D is undetermined. The CDR3 length is 15 residues. Trimming cost V 2 bases and J 0 bases, with 8 bases left between them. Germline-derived CDR1 and CDR2 are MNHNS and SASEGT. The DNA for the CDR3 is TGTGCCAGCAGTGAAATGGGCCGCTCTGGAAACACCATATATTTT. Residues: CASSEMGRSGNTIYF.

The sample holds many counts of this clone. The chain is built from TRBV9 and TRBJ2-1; the match to TRBD2 covers 11 bases. With 3 bases clipped from V and 8 bases from J, the junction kept 7 bases outside the gene matches. This CDR3 is built from 15 residues. CDR1 and CDR2 (germline): SGDLS, YYNGEE. CDR3 DNA: TGTGCCAGCAGCGGTAGCGGGGGGGCGGGGGATGAGCAGTTCTTC. The encoded protein is CASSGSGGAGDEQFF.

The chain couples TRBV13 to TRBJ2-1; possible D gene TRBD2, 5 bases. CDR3 length equals 12 residues. From germline, CDR1 is PRHDT and CDR2 FYEKMQ (reference sequence). V lost 2 bases and J 15 bases, leaving 14 bases between the germline ends. CDR3 in DNA: TGTGCCAGCAGCTTATCCCGGGAAGTTCGGTTCTTC. As protein: CASSLSREVRFF.

CDR3 residues: CATSPGYRNQPQHF. For the CDR3, the DNA is TGTGCCACCAGTCCGGGGTACCGAAATCAGCCCCAGCATTTT. The V and J genes are TRBV24-1 and TRBJ1-5, with D uncertain. Deletions cut 6 bases from V and 4 bases from J, with 12 bases between. Germline V gene lookup returns CDR1 KGHDR and CDR2 SFDVKD. The CDR3 has 14 amino acids.

V gene TRBV4-3 combines with J gene TRBJ2-1; D unclear. The germline V and J ends were trimmed by 0 bases and 2 bases, with 17 bases remaining between them. From germline, CDR1 is LGHNA and CDR2 YSLEER. The CDR3 consists of 18 residues. Written as DNA, the CDR3 is TGCGCCAGCAGCCAAGATTTTCAGGCAGGTGGCCCCTACAATGAGCAGTTCTTC. Amino acid sequence: CASSQDFQAGGPYNEQFF.

The rearrangement uses TRBV9 and TRBJ1-4; D remains unclear. Germline loops: CDR1 SGDLS, CDR2 YYNGEE. This CDR3 comprises 16 residues. Trimming cost V 4 bases and J 5 bases, with 18 bases left between them. As DNA, the CDR3 is TGTGCCAGCAGCCCCTCGGGGAGGGCAGTAAATGAAAAACTGTTTTTT. Amino acids: CASSPSGRAVNEKLFF.

This chain's CDR3 is CASSASRDEKLFF. Here the CDR3 DNA reads TGTGCCAGCAGCGCGTCGAGGGATGAAAAACTGTTTTTT. This rearrangement joins TRBV5-6 to TRBJ1-4, with D uncertain. The CDR3 has 13 amino acids. Germline CDR1 reads SGHDT; CDR2 reads YYEEEE. V shed 4 bases and J shed 6 bases, with 10 bases lying between them.

The chain has TRBV14 and TRBJ2-7; the match to TRBD1 covers 7 bases. CDR1 and CDR2 from the germline V gene are SGHDN and FVKESK. The CDR3 extends over 13 amino acids. J gave up 5 bases and V 6 bases, and 7 bases lay outside the gene matches. The DNA for the CDR3 is TGTGCCAGCAGACGTACAGGGGAACACGAGCAGTACTTC. As protein: CASRRTGEHEQYF.

The chain has TRBV20-1 and TRBJ1-1, with D unresolved. The CDR3 runs to 11 residues. The germline gives CDR1 DFQATT, CDR2 SNEGSKA (reference sequence). CDR3 sequence: CSSPGESEAFF. CDR3 sequence (DNA): TGCAGCAGCCCCGGGGAAAGTGAAGCTTTCTTT.

This clone was recorded only once. The CDR3 DNA follows: TGTGCCACCAGTGATCACAGGGCCGGGGCCAACGTCCTGACTTTC. The encoded protein is CATSDHRAGANVLTF. The chain has TRBV24-1 and TRBJ2-6, with a tentative D call TRBD1 (6 bases). Germline-derived CDR1 and CDR2 are KGHDR and SFDVKD. The CDR3 is 15 residues long. Trimming removed 3 bases from V and 4 bases from J, with 9 bases in between.

The rearrangement uses TRBV7-2 and TRBJ2-3, with 12 bases that match TRBD2. Germline lookup yields CDR1 SGHTA and CDR2 FQGNSA. The CDR3 sequence is 16 residues long. Trimming at V came to 5 bases and at J to 4 bases, leaving 7 bases not matched to a gene. The CDR3: CASSHWASGGADTQYF. The CDR3 DNA reads TGTGCCAGCAGCCATTGGGCTAGCGGGGGGGCAGATACGCAGTATTTT.

This rearrangement joins TRBV6-5 to TRBJ1-1; unclear D gene. The CDR3 is 14 amino acids. Germline CDR1 MNHEY, CDR2 SVGAGI. V was cut by 3 bases and J by 5 bases, with 13 bases left in between. CDR3 loop: CASSYLRSGTEAFF. In DNA, the CDR3 is TGTGCCAGCAGTTATCTGAGGAGCGGGACTGAAGCTTTCTTT.

This chain joins TRBV5-5 and TRBJ1-6; D unclear. CDR3 length: 16 residues. CDR1 is SGHKS and CDR2 is YYEKEE in the germline V gene (reference sequence). The germline V and J ends were trimmed by 1 base and 0 bases, with 8 bases remaining between them. The CDR3 region is CASSLSPSSYNSPLHF. The CDR3 bases are TGTGCCAGCAGCTTGAGCCCAAGCTCCTATAATTCACCCCTCCACTTT.

Here the CDR3 reads CGQPERPDGYTF. The CDR3 DNA reads as TGTGGCCAGCCGGAGCGTCCTGATGGCTACACCTTC. The chain has TRBV9 and TRBJ1-2; the D is unclear. This CDR3 region has 12 residues. CDR1 and CDR2 (germline): SGDLS, YYNGEE.

V and J are TRBV5-3 and TRBJ2-2; D gene uncertain. TRBV5-3 is an open reading frame, and its role is uncertain. V was clipped by 4 bases and J by 6 bases, with 10 bases between them. The CDR3 covers 13 residues. CDR3 DNA: TGTGCCAGAAGCCAGGCCGGTGCCGGGGAGCTGTTTTTT. This encodes CARSQAGAGELFF.

This chain joins TRBV9 and TRBJ2-2; D unclear. Looked up from germline, CDR1 is SGDLS and CDR2 is YYNGEE. V was cut by 0 bases and J by 6 bases, with 15 bases left in between. CDR3 length equals 16 residues. Here the CDR3 reads CASSVVERANPGELFF. CDR3 DNA: TGTGCCAGCAGCGTAGTGGAGAGAGCAAACCCCGGGGAGCTGTTTTTT. Full variable domain (missing parts from reference TRBV9 and TRBJ2-2): DSGVTQTPKHLITATGQRVTLRCSPRSGDLSVYWYQQSLDQGLQFLIQYYNGEERAKGNILERFSAQQFPDLHSELNLSSLELGDSALYFCASSVVERANPGELFFGEGSRLTVL.